The 20 T cell receptor beta chains reported below all come from one sample, sequenced in a study of cytomegalovirus exposure and HLA in healthy donors. PCR used 60 Vbeta primers and 13 Jbeta primers. The method was immunoSEQ multiplex PCR; TCRdb's version includes in-frame clones alone and lacks a portion of them. The sample carries around 120,000 clones, around 78% recorded once. The sample consisted of PBMCs. The receptors shown here come from a woman in her forties or fifties in good health and CMV-seronegative.

This chain connects TRBV27 to TRBJ1-1; D unclear. This CDR3 contains 14 residues. Trimming took 5 bases from V and 4 from J, leaving 14 bases between them. Looked up from germline, CDR1 is MNHEY and CDR2 is SMNVEV (reference sequence). The CDR3 region has the DNA TGTGCCAGCAGTCGCGGGCAGCGAGTCACTGAAGCTTTCTTT. Translating it yields CASSRGQRVTEAFF.

Concerning this clone itself: The junction departs from the called germline gene at one end, perhaps through a read error. The J gene is TRBJ2-1, the V gene TRBV7-2, with 10 bases matching TRBD2. From germline, CDR1 is SGHTA and CDR2 FQGNSA. CDR3 length: 14 amino acids. The CDR3 loop is CASSIAGGGNEQFF. CDR3 coding DNA: TGTGCCAGCAGCATAGCGGGAGGCGGAAATGAGCAGTTCTTC.

This chain joins TRBV5-4 and TRBJ1-1; 7 bases fit TRBD1. The CDR3 length is 14 residues. The germline V gene encodes CDR1 SGHNT and CDR2 YYREEE (reference sequence). The junction had 1 base not matched to a gene; V was cut back by 1 base and J by 1 base. CDR3 nucleotides: TGTGCCAGCAGCTTGACAGGGGCGAACACTGAAGCTTTCTTT. This encodes CASSLTGANTEAFF.

This chain links TRBV28 with TRBJ2-4, with 8 positions matching TRBD1. Germline V gives CDR1 MDHEN, CDR2 SYDVKM. The V and J ends lost 10 bases and 7 bases, in that order; junction bases with no gene match: 3. The CDR3 is 11 amino acids. CDR3 DNA: TGTGCCATTCGGACAGGGAACATTCAGTACTTC. This sequence encodes CAIRTGNIQYF.

The rearrangement links TRBV7-9 to TRBJ1-1, with a tentative D call TRBD1 (5 bases). This CDR3 has 14 amino acids. The germline CDR1 and CDR2 sequences are SEHNR and FQNEAQ (reference sequence). The V and J ends lost 6 bases and 2 bases respectively, with 13 bases between them. As DNA, the CDR3 is TGTGCCAGCAGACCGGCAGGGCGAAACACTGAAGCTTTCTTT. It specifies CASRPAGRNTEAFF.

The CDR3 is CASSGTGAGNTEAFF. The CDR3 coding sequence is TGCGCCAGCAGCGGGACAGGGGCCGGGAACACTGAAGCTTTCTTT. The chain recombines TRBV5-1 with TRBJ1-1, with TRBD1 identical over 10 bases. This CDR3 region has 15 residues. V gave up 4 bases and J gave up 1 base; unmatched junction bases: 4. CDR1 and CDR2 (germline): SGHRS, YFSETQ.

V gene TRBV6-5 combines with J gene TRBJ1-2; D gene ambiguous. Germline V gene lookup returns CDR1 MNHEY and CDR2 SVGAGI. The CDR3 has 11 amino acids. Trimming shortened V by 4 bases and J by 8 bases, and 8 bases separated the two germline ends. In DNA form, the CDR3 reads TGTGCCAGCAGTTTAGGAGCGGGCTACACCTTC. Encoded protein: CASSLGAGYTF.

The gene calls are TRBV29-1 and TRBJ2-1, with 8 bases that match TRBD1. With V trimmed by 4 bases and J by 7 bases, 3 bases remained unmatched. Germline-derived CDR1 and CDR2 are SQVTM and ANQGSEA. CDR3 length: 12 amino acids. This CDR3 reads CSVVQGANEQFF. The CDR3 nucleotides read TGCAGCGTTGTGCAGGGGGCGAATGAGCAGTTCTTC.

The chain combines TRBV5-6 with TRBJ2-7, with 8 bases identical to TRBD2. This CDR3 is 13 amino acids long. Germline V lookup: CDR1 SGHDT, CDR2 YYEEEE. Germline trimming cut 3 bases from V and 7 bases from J; bases unmatched to any gene: 6. CDR3 residues: CASSWDRGGEQYF. CDR3 nucleotide sequence: TGTGCCAGCAGCTGGGACCGGGGGGGGGAGCAGTACTTC. The whole variable domain, filled in from reference TRBV5-6 and TRBJ2-7, reads DAGVTQSPTHLIKTRGQQVTLRCSPKSGHDTVSWYQQALGQGPQFIFQYYEEEERQRGNFPDRFSGHQFPNYSSELNVNALLLGDSALYLCASSWDRGGEQYFGPGTRLTVT.

This clone was observed a few times. The rearrangement joins TRBV7-9 to TRBJ1-3, with unresolved D. Trimming took 1 base from V and 6 from J, leaving 7 bases between them. This CDR3 is built from 13 residues. Germline V lookup: CDR1 SEHNR, CDR2 FQNEAQ (reference sequence). The CDR3 bases are TGTGCCAGCAGCTTAGATCTCGTAAACACCATATATTTT. This gives the protein CASSLDLVNTIYF. Based on the CDR3 plus reference TRBV7-9 and TRBJ1-3, the full variable domain is DTGVSQNPRHKITKRGQNVTFRCDPISEHNRLYWYRQTLGQGPEFLTYFQNEAQLEKSRLLSDRFSAERPKGSFSTLEIQRTEQGDSAMYLCASSLDLVNTIYFGEGSWLTVV.

V usage is TRBV6-5 and J usage is TRBJ1-2, with D tentatively TRBD1 (5 bases). Per the germline V gene, CDR1 is MNHEY and CDR2 is SVGAGI. CDR3 length equals 16 residues. V shed 0 bases and J shed 6 bases, with 17 bases lying between them. CDR3 protein: CASSYSIFRDQDGYTF. The CDR3 DNA reads as TGTGCCAGCAGTTACTCGATTTTCAGGGATCAGGATGGCTACACCTTC.

This clone has a handful of counts. This chain connects TRBV4-3 to TRBJ2-4, with D possibly TRBD2 on 6 matching bases. V was clipped by 0 bases and J by 7 bases, with 13 bases between them. This CDR3 is built from 15 residues. Germline V gene lookup returns CDR1 LGHNA and CDR2 YSLEER. In DNA form, the CDR3 reads TGCGCCAGCAGCCAAGATGTGGGGGGTAACAACATTCAGTACTTC. Protein sequence: CASSQDVGGNNIQYF.

The rearrangement joins TRBV5-1 to TRBJ2-5, with D possibly TRBD1 on 5 matching bases. V gave up 1 base and J gave up 6 bases, with 13 bases separating them. Germline-derived CDR1 and CDR2 are SGHRS and YFSETQ. This CDR3 is 14 amino acids long. The DNA for the CDR3 is TGCGCCAGCAGCTTGCGCAGGGTTAAAAAGACCCAGTACTTC. Amino acid sequence: CASSLRRVKKTQYF. Full variable domain (remainder filled in from reference TRBV5-1 and TRBJ2-5): KAGVTQTPRYLIKTRGQQVTLSCSPISGHRSVSWYQQTPGQGLQFLFEYFSETQRNKGNFPGRFSGRQFSNSRSEMNVSTLELGDSALYLCASSLRRVKKTQYFGPGTRLLVL.

This clone was seen only once. V usage is TRBV6-5 and J usage is TRBJ1-1, with 7 bases fitting TRBD1. The germline V gene has CDR1 MNHEY and CDR2 SVGAGI. Unmatched junction bases numbered 12, after V lost 7 bases and J lost 10 bases. The CDR3 loop spans 13 amino acids. The CDR3, as DNA: TGTGCCAGCACTTCAACAGGGGTTCGCAGAGCTTTCTTT. Translating it yields CASTSTGVRRAFF.

V and J are TRBV14 and TRBJ2-1, with TRBD2 identical over 11 bases. The CDR3 has 16 amino acids. The trim removed 1 base at V and 5 bases at J, leaving 4 bases unmatched. The germline CDR1 and CDR2 sequences are SGHDN and FVKESK. CDR3 sequence reads: CASSQALAGDHNEQFF. The CDR3 DNA follows: TGTGCCAGCAGCCAAGCACTAGCGGGAGACCACAATGAGCAGTTCTTC.

The V gene is TRBV28, the J gene TRBJ2-7; 11 nucleotides agree with TRBD1. V gave up 4 bases and J gave up 5 bases; unmatched junction bases: 7. This CDR3 spans 15 amino acids. CDR1 MDHEN and CDR2 SYDVKM come from the germline V gene. The CDR3 reads CASSSAGQGGDEQYV. The DNA of the CDR3 is TGTGCCAGCAGTTCTGCGGGACAGGGGGGCGACGAGCAGTACGTC.

V gene TRBV28 combines with J gene TRBJ2-1; D gene ambiguous. Trimming shortened V by 8 bases and J by 0 bases, and 14 bases separated the two germline ends. This CDR3 has 15 residues. Germline V gene sequence: CDR1 MDHEN, CDR2 SYDVKM. The CDR3 sequence: CASLDRGSSYNEQFF. The DNA for the CDR3 is TGTGCCAGCCTAGACCGCGGTAGCTCCTACAATGAGCAGTTCTTC.

This chain connects TRBV9 to TRBJ2-1; possibly TRBD2 for D (7 bases). The V gene's germline CDR1 is SGDLS and CDR2 YYNGEE. This CDR3 is built from 14 residues. The V end was cut by 8 bases, the J end by 4 bases, with 16 bases between. Written as DNA, the CDR3 is TGTGCCAGTAGGGGGGAGGGCCCGTACAATGAGCAGTTCTTC. Amino acids: CASRGEGPYNEQFF. The full variable domain, completed using reference TRBV9 and TRBJ2-1, is DSGVTQTPKHLITATGQRVTLRCSPRSGDLSVYWYQQSLDQGLQFLIQYYNGEERAKGNILERFSAQQFPDLHSELNLSSLELGDSALYFCASRGEGPYNEQFFGPGTRLTVL.

This clone was recorded a few times. The chain links TRBV9 to TRBJ2-3, with a weak D call TRBD2 (7 bases). V dropped 7 bases and J dropped 2 bases, with 17 bases sitting between them. Germline V CDR1 and CDR2: SGDLS, YYNGEE. The CDR3 spans 15 residues. For the CDR3, the DNA is TGTGCCAGCGGGAGCGGGACACCACTCACAGATACGCAGTATTTT. It is translated as CASGSGTPLTDTQYF.

V and J are TRBV6-5 and TRBJ2-1, with unresolved D. Germline CDR1 reads MNHEY; CDR2 reads SVGAGI. Trimming removed 5 bases from V and 0 bases from J, with 11 bases in between. The CDR3 covers 15 residues. The CDR3 loop reads CASSRQWSSYNEQFF. CDR3 bases: TGTGCCAGCAGTCGCCAGTGGAGCTCCTACAATGAGCAGTTCTTC.